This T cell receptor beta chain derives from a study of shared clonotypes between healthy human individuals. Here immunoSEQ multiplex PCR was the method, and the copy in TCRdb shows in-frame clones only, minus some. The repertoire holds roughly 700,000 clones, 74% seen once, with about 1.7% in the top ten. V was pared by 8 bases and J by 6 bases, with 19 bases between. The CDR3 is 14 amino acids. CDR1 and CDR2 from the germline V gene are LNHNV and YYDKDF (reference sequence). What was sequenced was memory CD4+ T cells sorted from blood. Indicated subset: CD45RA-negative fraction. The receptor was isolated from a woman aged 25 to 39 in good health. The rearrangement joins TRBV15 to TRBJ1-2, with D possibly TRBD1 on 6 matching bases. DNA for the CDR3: TGTGCCACCCGACTTTCGGGGGCTTTTGATGGCTACACCTTC. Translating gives CATRLSGAFDGYTF.